This entry features one T cell receptor beta chain sequence. What it binds is unknown. The sample belongs to a study of OX40 agonist ivuxolimab in advanced cancers. In the study overall: Patients undergoing dose escalation presented with hepatocellular carcinoma, melanoma, renal cell or head and neck cancer. At approximately 80% male, the cohort had a mean age of about 60 years, ranging from about 23 to 79. Partial responses were observed in three patients, of whom one had hepatocellular carcinoma and two had cutaneous melanoma. Study-wide results and limits: CD8+ T cells (on average) carried more expanded clones than CD4+ T cells.

The CDR3 is 19 amino acids. The germline V gene has CDR1 SEHNR and CDR2 FQNEAQ (reference sequence). Losses at the gene ends were 0 bases for V and 6 bases for J; bases not matched to a gene: 15. Libraries were prepared by immunoSEQ multiplex PCR; TCRdb keeps only in-frame clonotypes and omits some of them. The sample includes roughly 48,000 clones, 83% seen only once; the top ten take approximately 1.1%. The sequences come from CD4+ or CD8+ T cells sorted from blood, collected in a trial of the OX40 agonist ivuxolimab. The receptor's source is an adult with an advanced solid tumor such as melanoma, head and neck, liver or kidney cancer. The rearrangement uses TRBV7-9 and TRBJ2-2; 8 nucleotides align to TRBD1. DNA of the CDR3: TGTGCCAGCAGCTTAGCCAGAACCCTACATCAGGGGGCATCCGGGGAGCTGTTTTTT. Translated: CASSLARTLHQGASGELFF.